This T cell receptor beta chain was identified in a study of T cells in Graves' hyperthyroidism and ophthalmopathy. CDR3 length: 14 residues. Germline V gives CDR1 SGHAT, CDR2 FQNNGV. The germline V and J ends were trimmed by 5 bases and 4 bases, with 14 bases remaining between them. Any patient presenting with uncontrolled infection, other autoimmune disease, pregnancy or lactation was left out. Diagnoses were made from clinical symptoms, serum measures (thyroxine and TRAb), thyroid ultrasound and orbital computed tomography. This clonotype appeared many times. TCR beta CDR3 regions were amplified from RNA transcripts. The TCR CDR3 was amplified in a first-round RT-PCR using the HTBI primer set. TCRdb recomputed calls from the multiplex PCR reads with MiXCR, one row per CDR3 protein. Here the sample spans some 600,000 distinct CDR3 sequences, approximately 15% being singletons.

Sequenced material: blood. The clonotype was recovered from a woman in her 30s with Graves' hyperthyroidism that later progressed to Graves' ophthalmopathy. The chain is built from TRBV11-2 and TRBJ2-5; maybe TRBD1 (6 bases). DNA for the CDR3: TGTGCCAGCAGCCCCCGGACAGAGCTAGAGACCCAGTACTTC. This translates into CASSPRTELETQYF.